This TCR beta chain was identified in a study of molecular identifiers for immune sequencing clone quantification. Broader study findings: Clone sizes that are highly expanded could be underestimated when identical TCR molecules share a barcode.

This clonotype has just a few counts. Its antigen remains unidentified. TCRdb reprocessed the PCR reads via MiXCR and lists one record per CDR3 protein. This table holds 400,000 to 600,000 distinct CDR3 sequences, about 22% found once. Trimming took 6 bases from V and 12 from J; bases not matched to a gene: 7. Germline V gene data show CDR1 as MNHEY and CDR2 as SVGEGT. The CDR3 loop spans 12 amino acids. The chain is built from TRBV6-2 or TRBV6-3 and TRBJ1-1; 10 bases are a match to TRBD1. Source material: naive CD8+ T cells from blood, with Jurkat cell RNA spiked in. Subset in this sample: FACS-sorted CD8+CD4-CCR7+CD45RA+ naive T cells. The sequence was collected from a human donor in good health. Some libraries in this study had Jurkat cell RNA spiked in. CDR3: CASRTTGGLTFF. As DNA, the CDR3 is TGTGCCAGCAGAACGACAGGGGGCTTGACTTTCTTT.